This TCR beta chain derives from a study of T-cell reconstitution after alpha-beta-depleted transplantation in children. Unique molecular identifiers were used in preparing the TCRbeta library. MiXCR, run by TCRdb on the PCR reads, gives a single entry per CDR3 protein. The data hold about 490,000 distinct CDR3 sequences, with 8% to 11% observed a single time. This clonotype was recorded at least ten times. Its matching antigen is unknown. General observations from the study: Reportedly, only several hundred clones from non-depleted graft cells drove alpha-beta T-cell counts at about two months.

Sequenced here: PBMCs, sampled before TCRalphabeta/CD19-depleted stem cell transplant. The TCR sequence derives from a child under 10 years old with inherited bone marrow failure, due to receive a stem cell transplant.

This CDR3 reads CASSPDPTNYGYTF. CDR3 nucleotides: TGTGCCAGCAGTCCCGACCCGACTAACTATGGCTACACCTTC. The rearrangement joins TRBV27 to TRBJ1-2; D remains ambiguous. Germline V gene sequence: CDR1 MNHEY, CDR2 SMNVEV (reference sequence). V lost 5 bases and J lost 0, with 10 bases in between. This CDR3 region has 14 residues.